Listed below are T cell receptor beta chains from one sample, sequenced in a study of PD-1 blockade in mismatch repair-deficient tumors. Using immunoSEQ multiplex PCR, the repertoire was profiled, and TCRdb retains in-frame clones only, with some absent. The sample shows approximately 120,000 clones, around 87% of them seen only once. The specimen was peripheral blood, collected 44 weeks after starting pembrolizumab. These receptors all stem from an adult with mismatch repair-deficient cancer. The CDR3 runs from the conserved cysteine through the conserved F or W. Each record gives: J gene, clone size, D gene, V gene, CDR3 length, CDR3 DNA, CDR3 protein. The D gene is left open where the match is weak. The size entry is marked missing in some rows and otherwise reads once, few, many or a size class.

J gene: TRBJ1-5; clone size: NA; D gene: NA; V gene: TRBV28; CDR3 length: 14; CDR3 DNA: TGTGCCAGCAGTACTGAAGGGCTCAATCAGCCCCAGCATTTT; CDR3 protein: CASSTEGLNQPQHF
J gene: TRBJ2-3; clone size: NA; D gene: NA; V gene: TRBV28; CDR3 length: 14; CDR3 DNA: TGTGCCCTGGATCGGCTAGCCCCGGGAGATACGCAGTATTTT; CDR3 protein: CALDRLAPGDTQYF
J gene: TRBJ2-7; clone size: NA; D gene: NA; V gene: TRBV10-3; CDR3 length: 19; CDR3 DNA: TGTGCCATCAGTGAGGTGGCAGGGCGGCGAAGCGCGTATGCCTACGAGCAGTACTTC; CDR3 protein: CAISEVAGRRSAYAYEQYF
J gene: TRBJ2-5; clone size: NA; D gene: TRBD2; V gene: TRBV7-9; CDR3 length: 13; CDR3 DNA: TGTGCCAGCAGCTTCAGCGGGGAAGAGACCCAGTACTTC; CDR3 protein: CASSFSGEETQYF
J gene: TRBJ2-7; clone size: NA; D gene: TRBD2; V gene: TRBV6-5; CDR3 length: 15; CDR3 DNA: TGTGCCAGCAGTGGTCGACTAGCTTTTGCCTACGAGCAGTACTTC; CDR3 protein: CASSGRLAFAYEQYF
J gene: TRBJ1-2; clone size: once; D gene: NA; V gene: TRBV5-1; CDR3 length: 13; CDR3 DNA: TGCGCCAGCTCCTGGGGGGTTGGCTATGGCTACACCTTC; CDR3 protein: CASSWGVGYGYTF
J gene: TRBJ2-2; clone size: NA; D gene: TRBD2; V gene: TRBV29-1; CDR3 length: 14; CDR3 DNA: TGCAGCGTTGAAACTAGCGGGTGGACCGGGGAGCTGTTTTTT; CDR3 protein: CSVETSGWTGELFF
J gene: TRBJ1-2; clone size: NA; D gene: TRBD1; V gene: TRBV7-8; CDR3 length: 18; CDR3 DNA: TGTGCCAGCAGCTTTGAAGCCGGGACAGGGGAAACTAACTATGGCTACACCTTC; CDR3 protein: CASSFEAGTGETNYGYTF
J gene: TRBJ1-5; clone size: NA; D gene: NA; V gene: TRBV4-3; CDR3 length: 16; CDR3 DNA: TGCGCCAGCAGCCAAGACCGGGTCAGGCGTTATCAGCCCCAGCATTTT; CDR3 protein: CASSQDRVRRYQPQHF
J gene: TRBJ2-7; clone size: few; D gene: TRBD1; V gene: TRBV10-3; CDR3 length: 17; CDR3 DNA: TGTGCCATCAGTGAGGCAACCCTCCGGGACAGGGGCCGCGAGCAGTACTTC; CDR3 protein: CAISEATLRDRGREQYF
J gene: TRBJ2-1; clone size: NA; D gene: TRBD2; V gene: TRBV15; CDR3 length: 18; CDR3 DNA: TGTGCCGCCGGGGGGGGTGGTAGCGGGCTGAGCTCCTACAATGAGCAGTTCTTC; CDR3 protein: CAAGGGGSGLSSYNEQFF
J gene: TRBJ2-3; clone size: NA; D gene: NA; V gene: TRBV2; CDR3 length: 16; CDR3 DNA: TGTGCCAGCAGTGAAGCGGGAGGGGGAGGCACAGATACGCAGTATTTT; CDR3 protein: CASSEAGGGGTDTQYF
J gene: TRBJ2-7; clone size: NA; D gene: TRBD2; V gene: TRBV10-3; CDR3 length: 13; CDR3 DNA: TGTGCCATCAGGACTAGCGTCTCCTACGAGCAGTACTTC; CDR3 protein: CAIRTSVSYEQYF
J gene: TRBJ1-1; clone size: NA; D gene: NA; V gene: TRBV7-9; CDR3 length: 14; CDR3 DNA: TGTGCCAGCAGCTCACAGGGCCAGGGTACTGAAGCTTTCTTT; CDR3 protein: CASSSQGQGTEAFF
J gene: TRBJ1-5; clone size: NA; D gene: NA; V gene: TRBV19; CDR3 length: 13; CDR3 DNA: TGTGCCAGTAGTAGAGGGGGAAATCAGCCCCAGCATTTT; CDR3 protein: CASSRGGNQPQHF
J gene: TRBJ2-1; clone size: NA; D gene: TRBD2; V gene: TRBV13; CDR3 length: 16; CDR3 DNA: TGTGCCAGCAGTTGGGCCGGGACTAGCGGGAGTTATGAGCAGTTCTTC; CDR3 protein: CASSWAGTSGSYEQFF
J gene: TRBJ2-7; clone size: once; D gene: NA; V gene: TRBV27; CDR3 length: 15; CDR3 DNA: TGTGCCAGCAGTATAGCCGGGACGGGATACTACGAGCAGTACTTC; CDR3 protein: CASSIAGTGYYEQYF
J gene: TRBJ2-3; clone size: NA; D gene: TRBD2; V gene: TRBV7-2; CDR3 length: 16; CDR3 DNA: TGTGCCAGCAGGTCTACTAGCGGATCTAGCACAGATACGCAGTATTTT; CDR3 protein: CASRSTSGSSTDTQYF
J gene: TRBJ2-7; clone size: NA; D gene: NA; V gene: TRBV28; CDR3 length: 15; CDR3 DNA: TGTGCCAGCACCTCGACAGGCGTCGGCTCCTACGAGCAGTACTTC; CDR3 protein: CASTSTGVGSYEQYF
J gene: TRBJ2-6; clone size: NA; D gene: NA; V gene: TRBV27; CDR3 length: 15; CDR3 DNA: TGTGCCAGCATAGGCTTCACCTCTGGGGCCAACGTCCTGACTTTC; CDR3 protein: CASIGFTSGANVLTF
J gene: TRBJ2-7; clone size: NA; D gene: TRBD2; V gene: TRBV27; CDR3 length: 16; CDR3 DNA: TGTGCCAGCAGTCCCTCGATTGGCGGGAGGGCCTACGAGCAGTACTTC; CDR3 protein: CASSPSIGGRAYEQYF
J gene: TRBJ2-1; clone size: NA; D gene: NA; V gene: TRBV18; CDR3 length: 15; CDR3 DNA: TGTGCCAGCTCACCCCAGGGAGTACGCTACAATGAGCAGTTCTTC; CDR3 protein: CASSPQGVRYNEQFF
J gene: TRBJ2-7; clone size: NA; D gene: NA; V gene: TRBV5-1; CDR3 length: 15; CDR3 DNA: TGCGCCAGCAGCTTTGGTGGGGAGTCGTCCTACGAGCAGTACTTC; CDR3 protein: CASSFGGESSYEQYF
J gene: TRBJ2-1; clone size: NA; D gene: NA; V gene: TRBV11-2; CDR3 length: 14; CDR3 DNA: TGTGCCAGCAGCACGCGACACGGGCAGGATGAGCAGTTCTTC; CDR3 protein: CASSTRHGQDEQFF
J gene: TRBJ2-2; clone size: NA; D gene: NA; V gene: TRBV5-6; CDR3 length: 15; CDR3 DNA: TGTGCCAGCAGCCGGGGGCACAGGGTTACCGGGGAGCTGTTTTTT; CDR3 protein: CASSRGHRVTGELFF
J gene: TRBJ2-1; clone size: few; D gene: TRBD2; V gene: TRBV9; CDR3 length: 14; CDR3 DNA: TGTGCCAGCAGCGTAGCGCTAGCGGAGGGTGAGCAGTTCTTC; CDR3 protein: CASSVALAEGEQFF
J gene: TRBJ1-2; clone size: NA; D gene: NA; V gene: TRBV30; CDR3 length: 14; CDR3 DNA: TGTGCCTGGAGTTCGCCAGGGGTTCACTATGGCTACACCTTC; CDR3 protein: CAWSSPGVHYGYTF
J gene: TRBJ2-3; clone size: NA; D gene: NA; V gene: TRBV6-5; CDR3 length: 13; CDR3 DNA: TGTGCCAGCAGATATCCAGGGGGGCATACGCAGTATTTT; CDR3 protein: CASRYPGGHTQYF
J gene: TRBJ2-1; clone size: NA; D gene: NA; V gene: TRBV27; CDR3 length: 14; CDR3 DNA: TGTGCCAGCAGTTTGTCAGGGGCAGACAATGAGCAGTTCTTC; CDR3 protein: CASSLSGADNEQFF
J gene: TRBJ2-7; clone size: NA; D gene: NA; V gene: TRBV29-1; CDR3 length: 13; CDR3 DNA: TGCAGCGTTGGGGATCTAACTTACTACGAGCAGTACTTC; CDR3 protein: CSVGDLTYYEQYF
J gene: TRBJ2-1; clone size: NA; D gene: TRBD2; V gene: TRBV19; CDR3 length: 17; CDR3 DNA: TGTGCCAGTACCTCCCCTAAGCGGCTAGCGGGAGGGAGTGAGCAGTTCTTC; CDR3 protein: CASTSPKRLAGGSEQFF
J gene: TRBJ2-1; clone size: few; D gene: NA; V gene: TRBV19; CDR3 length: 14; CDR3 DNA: TGTGCCAGTAGTATAATCGGGAGTTTGAATGAGCAGTTCTTC; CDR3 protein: CASSIIGSLNEQFF
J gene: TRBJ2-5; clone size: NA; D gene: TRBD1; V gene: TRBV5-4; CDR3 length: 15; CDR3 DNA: TGTGCCAGCAGCCTAGGTGGGACAGGAGAAGAGACCCAGTACTTC; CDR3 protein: CASSLGGTGEETQYF